The present T cell receptor beta chain was sequenced within a study of cytomegalovirus exposure and HLA in healthy donors. Amplification used 60 Vbeta primers and 13 Jbeta primers. Produced via immunoSEQ multiplex PCR; TCRdb's table is partial and in-frame only. The sample's table shows tens of thousands of clones. The length of the CDR3 is 14 residues. Germline values: CDR1 MGHRA, CDR2 YSYEKL. Trimming removed 3 bases at V and 10 bases at J, with 18 bases between. Notes on the study in general: What TCR beta sequences reportedly achieved was accurate prediction of HLA-A and HLA-B alleles in most subjects.

About this clone: What it recognizes is unknown.

Sequences were obtained from PBMCs. The chain has TRBV4-1 and TRBJ1-1, with a weak D call TRBD1 (6 bases). The clonotype was recovered from a woman aged 18-30 years in good health and CMV-seronegative. The CDR3 DNA reads as TGCGCCAGCAGCCACTCCGGGACATTGGATGGAGCTTTCTTT. It is translated as CASSHSGTLDGAFF.